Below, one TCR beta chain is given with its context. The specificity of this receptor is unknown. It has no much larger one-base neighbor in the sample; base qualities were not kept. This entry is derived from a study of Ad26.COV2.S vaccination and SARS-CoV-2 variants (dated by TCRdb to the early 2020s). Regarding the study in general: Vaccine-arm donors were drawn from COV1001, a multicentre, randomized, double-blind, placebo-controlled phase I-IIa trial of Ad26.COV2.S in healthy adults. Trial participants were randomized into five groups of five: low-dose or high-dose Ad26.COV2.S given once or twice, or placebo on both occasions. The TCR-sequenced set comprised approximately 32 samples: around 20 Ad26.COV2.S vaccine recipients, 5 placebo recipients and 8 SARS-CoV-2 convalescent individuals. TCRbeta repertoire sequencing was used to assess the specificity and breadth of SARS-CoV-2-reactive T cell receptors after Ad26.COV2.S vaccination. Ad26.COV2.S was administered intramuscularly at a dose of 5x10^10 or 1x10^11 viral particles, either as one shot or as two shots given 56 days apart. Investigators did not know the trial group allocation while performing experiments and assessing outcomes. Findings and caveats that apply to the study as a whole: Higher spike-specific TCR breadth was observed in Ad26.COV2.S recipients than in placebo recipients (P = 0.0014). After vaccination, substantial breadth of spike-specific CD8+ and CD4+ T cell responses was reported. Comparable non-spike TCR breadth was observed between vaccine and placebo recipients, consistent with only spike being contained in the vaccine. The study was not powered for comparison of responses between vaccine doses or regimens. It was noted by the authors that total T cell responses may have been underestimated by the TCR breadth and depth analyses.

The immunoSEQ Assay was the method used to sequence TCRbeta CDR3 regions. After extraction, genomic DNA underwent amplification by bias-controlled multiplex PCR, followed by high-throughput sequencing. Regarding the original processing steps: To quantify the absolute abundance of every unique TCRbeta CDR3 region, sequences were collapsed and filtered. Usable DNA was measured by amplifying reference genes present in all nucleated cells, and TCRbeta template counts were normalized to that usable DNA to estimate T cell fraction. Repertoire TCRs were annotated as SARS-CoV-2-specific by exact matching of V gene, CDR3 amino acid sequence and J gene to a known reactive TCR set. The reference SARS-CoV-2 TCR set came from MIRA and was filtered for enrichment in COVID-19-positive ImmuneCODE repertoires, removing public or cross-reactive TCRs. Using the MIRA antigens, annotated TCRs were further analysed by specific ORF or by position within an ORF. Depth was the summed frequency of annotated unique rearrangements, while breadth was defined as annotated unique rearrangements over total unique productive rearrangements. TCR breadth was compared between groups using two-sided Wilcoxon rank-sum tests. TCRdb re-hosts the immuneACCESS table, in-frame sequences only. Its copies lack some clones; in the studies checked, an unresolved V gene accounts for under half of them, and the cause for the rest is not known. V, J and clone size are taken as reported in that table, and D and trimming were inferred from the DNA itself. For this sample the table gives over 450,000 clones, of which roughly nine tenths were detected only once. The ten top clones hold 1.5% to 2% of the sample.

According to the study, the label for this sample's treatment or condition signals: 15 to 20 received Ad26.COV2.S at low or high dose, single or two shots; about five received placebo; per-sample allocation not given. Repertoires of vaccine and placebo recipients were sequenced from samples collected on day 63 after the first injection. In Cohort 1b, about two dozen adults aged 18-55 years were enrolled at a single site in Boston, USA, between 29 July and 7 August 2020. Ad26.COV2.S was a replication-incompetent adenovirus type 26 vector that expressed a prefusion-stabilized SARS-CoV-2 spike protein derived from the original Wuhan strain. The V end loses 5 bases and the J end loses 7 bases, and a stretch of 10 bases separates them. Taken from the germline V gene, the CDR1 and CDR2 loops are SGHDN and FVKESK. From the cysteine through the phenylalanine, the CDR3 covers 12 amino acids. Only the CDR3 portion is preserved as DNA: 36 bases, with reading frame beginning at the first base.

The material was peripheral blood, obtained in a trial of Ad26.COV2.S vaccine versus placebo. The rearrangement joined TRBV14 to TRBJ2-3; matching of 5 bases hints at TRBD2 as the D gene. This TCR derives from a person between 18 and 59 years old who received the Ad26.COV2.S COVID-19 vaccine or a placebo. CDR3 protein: CASSAGVHTQYF. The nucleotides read TGTGCCAGCAGCGCCGGGGTCCATACGCAGTATTTT. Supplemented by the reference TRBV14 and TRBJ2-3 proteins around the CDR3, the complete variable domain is EAGVTQFPSHSVIEKGQTVTLRCDPISGHDNLYWYRRVMGKEIKFLLHFVKESKQDESGMPNNRFLAERTGGTYSTLKVQPAELEDSGVYFCASSAGVHTQYFGPGTRLTVL.